One and the same sample provided the 17 T cell receptor beta chains below, sequenced in a study of regulatory T cells in long-lasting Graves disease. With iRepertoire HTBI primers and Arm-PCR of CDR3 regions, TCR beta libraries were built. TCRdb called the multiplex PCR reads again in MiXCR, with one record for every CDR3 protein. The sample lists 550,000 to 700,000 distinct CDR3 sequences; roughly a sixth were seen once. Sample time point: newly diagnosed GD, antithyroid drugs for less than 3 months. Construction of the TCR library relied on RNA isolated from PBMCs. This sample was shared with a second study, whose subject was T cells in Graves' hyperthyroidism and ophthalmopathy.

Here the sequenced sample was peripheral blood mononuclear cells (PBMCs), taken at new diagnosis, from a patient treated with antithyroid drugs. These TCRs come from a young man with Graves disease.

In its sample, this clonotype was seen once. A read error may be the cause here, since a much bigger clone is one base away. V gene TRBV7-9 combines with J gene TRBJ2-1; D is undetermined. Germline CDR1 and CDR2: SEHNR and FQNEAQ (reference sequence). The CDR3 sequence is 15 residues long. CDR3 in DNA: TGTGCCAGCACCCCATCCGGAAGATCCTACAATCAGCAGTTCTTC. It is translated as CASTPSGRSYNQQFF. Full variable domain (rest looked up from reference TRBV7-9 and TRBJ2-1): DTGVSQNPRHKITKRGQNVTFRCDPISEHNRLYWYRQTLGQGPEFLTYFQNEAQLEKSRLLSDRFSAERPKGSFSTLEIQRTEQGDSAMYLCASTPSGRSYNQQFFGPGTRLTVL.

This clonotype is a singleton in its sample. The genes are TRBV11-1 and TRBJ2-1, with 7 bases matching TRBD2. This CDR3 contains 18 residues. Germline CDR1 SGHAT, CDR2 FQDESV (reference sequence). V shed 0 bases, J shed 0 bases, and the junction held 8 bases outside the gene matches. CDR3 sequence (DNA): TGTGCCAGCAGCTTAGCCGGACTAGTGGGCAGCTCCTACAATGAGCAGTTCTTC. Translating it yields CASSLAGLVGSSYNEQFF.

This chain uses TRBV6-1 with TRBJ2-6, with D possibly matching TRBD1 (6 bases). The CDR3 covers 14 residues. Germline V lookup: CDR1 MNHNS, CDR2 SASEGT. Trimming shortened V by 3 bases and J by 5 bases, and 8 bases separated the two germline ends. The CDR3 here is CASSEGAWANVLTF. In DNA, the CDR3 is TGTGCCAGCAGTGAGGGGGCGTGGGCCAACGTCCTGACTTTC.

This clonotype was detected many times. This rearrangement joins TRBV2 to TRBJ1-2, with D uncertain. The V end lost 4 bases, the J end lost 3 bases, and 12 bases lay between the germline ends. This CDR3 spans 14 amino acids. Germline V gene lookup returns CDR1 SNHLY and CDR2 FYNNEI. CDR3 in amino acids: CASSGVRQDYGYTF. DNA for the CDR3: TGTGCCAGCAGTGGGGTACGGCAGGACTATGGCTACACCTTC.

The J gene is TRBJ2-2, the V gene TRBV7-9; 9 nucleotides agree with TRBD2. V dropped 3 bases and J dropped 4; count of bases not matched to a gene: 6. Germline V gives CDR1 SEHNR, CDR2 FQNEAQ (reference sequence). This CDR3 has 16 amino acids. The CDR3 DNA is TGTGCCAGCAGCTTTAGCGGGAGTGGCGTCACCGGGGAGCTGTTTTTT. Protein: CASSFSGSGVTGELFF.

In the case of this clonotype: This may arise from a read error, as a much more abundant clone is one base away. Since the CDR3 does not end with the conserved phenylalanine or tryptophan, this likely comes from a read error. V usage is TRBV7-3 and J usage is TRBJ2-5, with D tentatively TRBD2 (5 bases). The CDR3 totals 13 residues. Germline CDR1 SGHTA, CDR2 FQGTGA. The V gene lost 9 bases and the J gene lost 0 bases, with 11 bases spanning the gap. This chain's CDR3 is CARTTVYQETQYL. Written as DNA, the CDR3 is TGTGCCAGGACTACCGTGTACCAAGAGACCCAGTACCTC.

This clonotype was detected many times. V and J are TRBV7-3 and TRBJ2-7; 7 bases align to TRBD1. With 4 bases clipped from V and 2 bases from J, the junction kept 8 bases outside the gene matches. CDR1 and CDR2 from the germline V gene are SGHTA and FQGTGA. The CDR3 runs 15 residues. The CDR3 sequence is CASSSVGGATYEQYF. CDR3 DNA sequence: TGTGCCAGCAGCTCAGTAGGGGGCGCGACCTACGAGCAGTACTTC.

The sample holds a few counts of this clonotype. The chain uses TRBV7-9 and TRBJ2-5; possibly TRBD1 for D (5 bases). CDR1 and CDR2 from the germline V gene are SEHNR and FQNEAQ (reference sequence). Deletions cut 3 bases from V and 3 bases from J, with 14 bases between. The CDR3 covers 15 residues. The CDR3 here is CASSFPTTEEETQYF. The CDR3 DNA is TGTGCCAGCAGCTTCCCCACGACAGAGGAAGAGACCCAGTACTTC.

This clonotype has a count of ten or more. This sequence joins TRBV5-1 and TRBJ2-7; possibly TRBD1 for D (5 bases). CDR1 and CDR2 from the germline V gene are SGHRS and YFSETQ. The CDR3 extends over 16 amino acids. V lost 0 bases to trimming and J lost 4 bases, with 17 bases between them. The CDR3 nucleotides read TGCGCCAGCAGCTTGGAGGCAGGGATGGGCTATTACGAGCAGTACTTC. It specifies CASSLEAGMGYYEQYF.

This clonotype has a count of ten or more. The chain has TRBV5-1 and TRBJ2-7; the match to TRBD1 covers 9 bases. Trimming took 1 base from V and 2 from J; bases not matched to a gene: 7. Germline V CDR1 and CDR2: SGHRS, YFSETQ. This CDR3 spans 16 amino acids. The CDR3 here is CASSLRAGQGAYEQYF. The CDR3, as DNA: TGCGCCAGCAGCTTGAGAGCGGGACAGGGAGCCTACGAGCAGTACTTC.

This clonotype was seen at least ten times. This rearrangement joins TRBV6-5 to TRBJ2-7; 7 bases map to TRBD1. The V gene end was trimmed by 3 bases and the J gene end by 2 bases; junction bases not matched to a gene: 1. Germline loops: CDR1 MNHEY, CDR2 SVGAGI. This CDR3 comprises 13 residues. Here the CDR3 DNA reads TGTGCCAGCAGTTATGACAGGGCCTACGAGCAGTACTTC. Amino acids: CASSYDRAYEQYF.

The chain has TRBV10-3 and TRBJ1-2; 7 positions match TRBD1. This CDR3 comprises 14 residues. Germline V gives CDR1 ENHRY, CDR2 SYGVKD. V was clipped by 6 bases and J by 7 bases; unmatched bases: 11. The CDR3 coding sequence is TGTGCCATCAGAGCTCTGGACACAGGGGTTGGCTACACCTTC. Translation: CAIRALDTGVGYTF.

This clonotype was counted ten times or more. The J gene is TRBJ2-2, the V gene TRBV2, with TRBD1 matching over 7 bases. Germline V lookup: CDR1 SNHLY, CDR2 FYNNEI. The V and J ends lost 5 bases and 3 bases, in that order; junction bases with no gene match: 12. The CDR3 runs to 17 residues. The CDR3: CASSHLGQVSYTGELFF. CDR3 DNA sequence: TGTGCCAGCAGTCATCTAGGACAGGTTTCATACACCGGGGAGCTGTTTTTT.

The CDR3 DNA reads TGTGCCTGGGGTGGGTGGACTCGGGAGGTCCCCACCTACGAGCAGTACTTC. Protein product: CAWGGWTREVPTYEQYF. The chain recombines TRBV30 with TRBJ2-7; 7 bases align to TRBD2. Per germline, CDR1 GTSNPN and CDR2 SVGIG (reference sequence). The V and J ends lost 5 bases and 2 bases, in that order; junction bases with no gene match: 18. This CDR3 has 17 residues.

The V call is TRBV20-1, the J call TRBJ2-3; 13 nucleotides line up with TRBD2. V shed 6 bases, J shed 6 bases, and the junction held 6 bases outside the gene matches. CDR3 length: 14 residues. Per the germline V gene, CDR1 is DFQATT and CDR2 is SNEGSKA (reference sequence). CDR3 bases: TGCAGTGCGCGGATGGGACTAGCGGGGGATACGCAGTATTTT. Translation: CSARMGLAGDTQYF.

The V and J genes are TRBV6-1 and TRBJ2-5, with D hard to call. This CDR3 is 12 amino acids long. CDR1 is MNHNS and CDR2 is SASEGT in the germline V gene. V was trimmed by 2 bases and J by 2 bases, leaving 3 bases between them. In DNA, the CDR3 is TGTGCCAGCAGTGAACAGCAAGAGACCCAGTACTTC. Encoded protein: CASSEQQETQYF.

A single count supports this clonotype. The chain employs TRBV12-3 or TRBV12-4 and TRBJ1-2, with D possibly TRBD1 on 5 matching bases. This CDR3 has 18 residues. Trimming stripped 5 bases from V and 7 bases from J, with 29 bases between. CDR3 residues: CASSPWSGDVTMSGGYTF. In DNA, the CDR3 is TGTGCCAGCAGTCCGTGGTCCGGGGACGTAACTATGTCGGGTGGCTACACCTTC.